The sequence of this TCR beta chain was determined in a study of blood T cells in healthy people across ages. There are 9 residues in the CDR3. CDR1 and CDR2 (germline): KGHSH, LQKENI. The V end was cut by 6 bases, the J end by 12 bases, with 6 bases between. Through a sample-barcoded 5' primer and a J-beta primer mix, a second PCR was run for 7 to 11 cycles. TCRdb passed the 5' RACE reads through MiXCR, listing each CDR3 protein once. Of approximately 800,000 distinct CDR3 sequences listed, about 48% were seen once; the top ten hold 40% to 50%. The TCR originated in an older man in good health. Sequencing used blood. The rearrangement joins TRBV18 to TRBJ2-1; D gene uncertain. Written as DNA, the CDR3 is TGTGCCAGCTCGCCCCCGCAGTTCTTC. Its translation: CASSPPQFF.